This entry is about one T cell receptor (beta chain). This sample is part of a study of blood T cell repertoires in COVID-19. Study-wide background: Acute-phase and convalescent COVID-19 samples originated in the United States, Italy and Spain. T cells, B-cell-depleted T cells, or PBMCs supplied cDNA or gDNA.

The V end lost 5 bases, the J end lost 8 bases, and 9 bases lay between the germline ends. The CDR3 covers 12 residues. Germline values: CDR1 SGHVS, CDR2 FQNEAQ. The authors' processing: Quantification of nucleated cells was approximated via reference gene primer amplification. Repertoires were generated with immunoSEQ multiplex PCR, while TCRdb's copy carries only in-frame clones and drops some. The V and J calls and clone size come from that table; D and trimming were worked out from the DNA. The table has 100,000 to 120,000 clones, more than 65% seen once; the top ten hold 3.8%. This chain uses TRBV7-8 with TRBJ1-4, with D unresolved. What was sequenced was peripheral blood. This receptor was obtained from a woman older than 75 with acute or convalescent COVID-19. DNA of the CDR3: TGTGCCAGCAGCCCTCTCCGGGAAAAACTGTTTTTT. Residues: CASSPLREKLFF.